Following are 26 T cell receptor beta chains from one sample sequenced in a study of radiotherapy plus CTLA-4 blockade in lung cancer. Clones were read by immunoSEQ multiplex PCR, and TCRdb kept only the in-frame ones, dropping some. This sample carries fewer than 100,000 clones, approximately 80% of them seen once, and the ten largest clones take approximately 0.79%. Sample: peripheral blood, taken from a patient treated with radiotherapy plus ipilimumab. The receptors were gathered from a human donor with non-small cell lung cancer who had stable disease on radiotherapy plus ipilimumab.

J is TRBJ2-3 and V is TRBV7-9; D call uncertain. Germline CDR1 and CDR2: SEHNR and FQNEAQ (reference sequence). V was trimmed by 6 bases and J by 3 bases, leaving 19 bases between them. The CDR3 totals 16 residues. The CDR3 region has the DNA TGTGCCAGCAGACCCCGGTCGAAGGGTAGGACAGATACGCAGTATTTT. Translation gives CASRPRSKGRTDTQYF.

This clone has only one observation. The rearrangement joins TRBV28 to TRBJ1-2; D is unresolved. CDR1 and CDR2 (germline): MDHEN, SYDVKM. V gave up 9 bases and J gave up 4 bases, with 12 bases separating them. CDR3 size: 12 residues. The CDR3 DNA reads TGTGCCAGTTTCAAACAGCCCTATGGCTACACCTTC. Amino acids: CASFKQPYGYTF.

The chain links TRBV28 to TRBJ1-2; D is undetermined. The CDR3 is made up of 12 amino acids. The ends were cut back, 3 bases at V and 8 bases at J, with 10 bases in the middle. The germline V gene has CDR1 MDHEN and CDR2 SYDVKM. The CDR3 region is CASSFSVGGYTF. The CDR3 coding sequence is TGTGCCAGCAGTTTCAGCGTGGGCGGCTACACCTTC.

The genes are TRBV14 and TRBJ1-2; maybe TRBD1 (5 bases). Germline V CDR1 and CDR2: SGHDN, FVKESK. CDR3 length equals 16 residues. Trimming cost V 5 bases and J 8 bases, with 24 bases left between them. The CDR3 loop reads CASSESGWRGSRGYTF. The CDR3 bases are TGTGCCAGCAGCGAGAGTGGTTGGCGGGGGTCGAGGGGCTACACCTTC.

In this sample, this clone turned up a few times. The genes are TRBV2 and TRBJ2-7, with D perhaps TRBD1 (5 bases). This CDR3 contains 14 residues. CDR1 is SNHLY, CDR2 FYNNEI, per germline. The V end lost 3 bases, the J end lost 2 bases, and 11 bases lay between the germline ends. CDR3 DNA sequence: TGTGCCAGCAGTGACAGGGCCACCCCCTACGAGCAGTACTTC. This translates into CASSDRATPYEQYF.

The rearrangement links TRBV11-2 to TRBJ2-1; D unclear. CDR1 SGHAT and CDR2 FQNNGV come from the germline V gene. V was pared by 0 bases and J by 4 bases, with 7 bases between. The CDR3 runs 14 residues. This chain's CDR3 is CASSLDLGYNEQFF. The CDR3 bases are TGTGCCAGCAGCTTAGATTTGGGTTACAATGAGCAGTTCTTC.

The gene calls are TRBV4-1 and TRBJ2-7, with a weak D call TRBD2 (6 bases). The CDR3 has 15 residues. Per the germline V gene, CDR1 is MGHRA and CDR2 is YSYEKL. Trimming took off 1 base at V and 2 bases at J, with 12 bases between the two ends. CDR3 coding DNA: TGCGCCAGCAGCCAAGGTCCTAGCGTTCCCTACGAGCAGTACTTC. Its translation: CASSQGPSVPYEQYF.

This chain joins TRBV5-1 and TRBJ2-3; unclear D gene. V was shortened by 6 bases and J by 4 bases, with 12 bases between the two germline ends. This CDR3 is built from 13 residues. Germline CDR1 reads SGHRS; CDR2 reads YFSETQ. The CDR3 protein is CASIGSHPDTQYF. The DNA of the CDR3 is TGCGCCAGCATAGGCAGTCACCCAGATACGCAGTATTTT.

The chain joins TRBV7-2 to TRBJ2-7; no firm D call. Germline assignment: CDR1 SGHTA and CDR2 FQGNSA. This CDR3 is built from 11 residues. V shed 10 bases and J shed 5 bases, with 12 bases lying between them. CDR3 nucleotide sequence: TGTGCCACCTCCGTGTCAAACGAGCAGTACTTC. This gives the protein CATSVSNEQYF.

The rearrangement uses TRBV19 and TRBJ1-5, with TRBD1 identical over 10 bases. From germline, CDR1 is LNHDA and CDR2 SQIVND (reference sequence). This CDR3 has 14 residues. The J segment lost 4 bases and the V segment lost 8 bases, leaving 5 bases of the junction unmatched. The DNA of the CDR3 is TGTGCCAGTCGGGACAGGGGAGGGAATCAGCCCCAGCATTTT. Protein product: CASRDRGGNQPQHF.

V is TRBV9 and J is TRBJ1-1, with 8 nucleotides matching TRBD1. CDR1 SGDLS and CDR2 YYNGEE come from the germline V gene. V lost 3 bases and J lost 1; bases outside the gene matches: 8. The CDR3 totals 16 residues. The CDR3 DNA is TGTGCCAGCAGCGCGATTTTTGACAGGGGGAACACTGAAGCTTTCTTT. Protein product: CASSAIFDRGNTEAFF. The whole variable domain, remainder taken from reference TRBV9 and TRBJ1-1, is DSGVTQTPKHLITATGQRVTLRCSPRSGDLSVYWYQQSLDQGLQFLIQYYNGEERAKGNILERFSAQQFPDLHSELNLSSLELGDSALYFCASSAIFDRGNTEAFFGQGTRLTVV.

This chain joins TRBV7-3 and TRBJ2-3, with a tentative D call TRBD2 (5 bases). V dropped 2 bases and J dropped 5 bases, with 8 bases sitting between them. Germline V gene lookup returns CDR1 SGHTA and CDR2 FQGTGA. This CDR3 has 13 amino acids. Here the CDR3 reads CASSLARVDTQYF. CDR3 bases: TGTGCCAGCAGCTTAGCGCGGGTAGATACGCAGTATTTT. Full variable domain (missing parts from reference TRBV7-3 and TRBJ2-3): GAGVSQTPSNKVTEKGKYVELRCDPISGHTALYWYRQSLGQGPEFLIYFQGTGAADDSGLPNDRFFAVRPEGSVSTLKIQRTERGDSAVYLCASSLARVDTQYFGPGTRLTVL.

This clone has a single count. V is TRBV7-8 and J is TRBJ2-2, with 14 bases identical to TRBD2. The V gene's germline CDR1 is SGHVS and CDR2 FQNEAQ. J gave up 3 bases and V 5 bases, and 11 bases lay outside the gene matches. This CDR3 has 19 residues. This CDR3 reads CASSPTPGLAGVYTGELFF. CDR3 DNA sequence: TGTGCCAGCAGCCCGACCCCGGGACTAGCGGGAGTGTACACCGGGGAGCTGTTTTTT.

The chain carries TRBV5-1 and TRBJ2-5, with 10 bases that match TRBD2. This CDR3 has 16 residues. Per germline, CDR1 SGHRS and CDR2 YFSETQ. V shed 3 bases and J 2 bases; nucleotides not matched to a gene: 7. CDR3 amino acids: CASSSLLAGDQETQYF. The CDR3 DNA reads as TGCGCCAGCAGCTCCCTCCTAGCGGGGGATCAAGAGACCCAGTACTTC.

J is TRBJ2-3 and V is TRBV7-9; D unresolved. V dropped 3 bases and J dropped 0 bases, with 13 bases sitting between them. This CDR3 contains 16 residues. The V gene's germline CDR1 is SEHNR and CDR2 FQNEAQ (reference sequence). The CDR3 region has the DNA TGTGCCAGCAGCTTTGAACCACTCTCTAGCACAGATACGCAGTATTTT. Its protein product is CASSFEPLSSTDTQYF.

This chain links TRBV30 with TRBJ2-1; D uncertain. Germline CDR1 is GTSNPN and CDR2 is SVGIG (reference sequence). This CDR3 spans 13 amino acids. V lost 2 bases and J lost 5, with 10 bases in between. The CDR3 sequence is CAWSPQVDNEQFF. The DNA of the CDR3 is TGTGCCTGGAGTCCCCAGGTGGACAATGAGCAGTTCTTC.

This clone was detected only once. V is TRBV30 and J is TRBJ1-6; D remains unclear. The CDR3 consists of 15 residues. V was cut by 4 bases and J by 7 bases, with 17 bases left in between. CDR1 is GTSNPN, CDR2 SVGIG, per germline (reference sequence). CDR3 in amino acids: CAWTTDNGGNSPLHF. DNA for the CDR3: TGTGCCTGGACTACGGATAATGGCGGAAATTCACCCCTCCACTTT.

This sequence joins TRBV6-5 and TRBJ1-2; 10 bases line up with TRBD1. CDR3 size: 15 residues. Germline loops: CDR1 MNHEY, CDR2 SVGAGI. With V trimmed by 6 bases and J by 8 bases, 12 bases remained unmatched. CDR3 sequence: CASRDPGTGAGGYTF. As DNA, the CDR3 is TGTGCCAGCAGGGATCCCGGGACAGGGGCCGGAGGCTACACCTTC.

V and J are TRBV6-5 and TRBJ2-7; D is possibly TRBD2 (5 bases). The CDR3 runs to 14 residues. CDR1 is MNHEY, CDR2 SVGAGI, per germline. Trimming left V 5 bases short and J 5 bases short, with 16 bases between. Here the CDR3 DNA reads TGTGCCAGCAGTGGACGGGATCCCCGCCACGAGCAGTACTTC. This gives the protein CASSGRDPRHEQYF.

This chain links TRBV19 with TRBJ2-2; D remains unclear. CDR1 is LNHDA and CDR2 is SQIVND in the germline V gene (reference sequence). Trimming pared 4 bases from V and 6 bases from J, leaving 21 bases between. The CDR3 contains 17 residues. The CDR3 nucleotides read TGTGCCAGTAGTAGCAACCCAGGTCGTCCGGCGGCCGGGGAGCTGTTTTTT. Encoded protein: CASSSNPGRPAAGELFF.

The V gene is TRBV11-3, the J gene TRBJ2-2, with a possible D match to TRBD1 (7 bases). Between the trimmed V and J ends, which lost 5 bases and 5 bases, there was a span of 15 bases. Germline V gene sequence: CDR1 SGHNT, CDR2 YENEEA. The CDR3 is 15 residues long. CDR3 sequence (DNA): TGTGCCAGCAGCGCAGGGGGGATTGGAACCGGGGAGCTGTTTTTT. Amino acid sequence: CASSAGGIGTGELFF. The full variable domain, its missing parts supplied by reference TRBV11-3 and TRBJ2-2, is EAGVVQSPRYKIIEKKQPVAFWCNPISGHNTLYWYLQNLGQGPELLIRYENEEAVDDSQLPKDRFSAERLKGVDSTLKIQPAELGDSAVYLCASSAGGIGTGELFFGEGSRLTVL.

The CDR3 nucleotides read TGTGCCAGCAGTCCGATCGTAGGGGGTGAGCAGTTCTTC. Translated, it gives CASSPIVGGEQFF. The chain employs TRBV28 and TRBJ2-1; D is possibly TRBD1 (6 bases). This CDR3 has 13 amino acids. The V gene lost 5 bases and the J gene lost 9 bases, with 14 bases spanning the gap. Germline-derived CDR1 and CDR2 are MDHEN and SYDVKM.

The rearrangement links TRBV7-9 to TRBJ1-6; D ambiguous. Germline CDR1 SEHNR, CDR2 FQNEAQ (reference sequence). V gave up 2 bases and J gave up 0 bases, with 5 bases separating them. The CDR3 consists of 15 residues. The chain's CDR3 is CASSLRSSYNSPLHF. The DNA of the CDR3 is TGTGCCAGCAGCTTAAGGAGCTCCTATAATTCACCCCTCCACTTT.

Here the CDR3 reads CASSSTGQDYGYTF. CDR3 bases: TGTGCCAGCAGCTCAACCGGGCAGGACTATGGCTACACCTTC. This chain uses TRBV11-2 with TRBJ1-2; D unclear. Trimming took off 4 bases at V and 3 bases at J, with 12 bases between the two ends. The CDR3 runs to 14 residues. Germline V gene lookup returns CDR1 SGHAT and CDR2 FQNNGV. Filled out from reference TRBV11-2 and TRBJ1-2, the complete variable domain reads EAGVAQSPRYKIIEKRQSVAFWCNPISGHATLYWYQQILGQGPKLLIQFQNNGVVDDSQLPKDRFSAERLKGVDSTLKIQPAKLEDSAVYLCASSSTGQDYGYTFGSGTRLTVV.

The chain employs TRBV19 and TRBJ2-5, with 9 bases lining up with TRBD2. This CDR3 is 15 amino acids long. Per germline, CDR1 LNHDA and CDR2 SQIVND (reference sequence). The J segment lost 2 bases and the V segment lost 5 bases, leaving 6 bases of the junction unmatched. The CDR3 coding sequence is TGTGCCAGTAGTTTTAGCGGGAGACGACAAGAGACCCAGTACTTC. Amino acid sequence: CASSFSGRRQETQYF.

This chain links TRBV18 with TRBJ1-5; maybe TRBD1 (5 bases). This CDR3 is 15 amino acids long. Per the germline V gene, CDR1 is KGHSH and CDR2 is LQKENI. V lost 2 bases and J lost 2, with 10 bases in between. The CDR3 reads CASSPTEGRNQPQHF. The CDR3 DNA follows: TGTGCCAGCTCACCAACGGAGGGGCGCAATCAGCCCCAGCATTTT.